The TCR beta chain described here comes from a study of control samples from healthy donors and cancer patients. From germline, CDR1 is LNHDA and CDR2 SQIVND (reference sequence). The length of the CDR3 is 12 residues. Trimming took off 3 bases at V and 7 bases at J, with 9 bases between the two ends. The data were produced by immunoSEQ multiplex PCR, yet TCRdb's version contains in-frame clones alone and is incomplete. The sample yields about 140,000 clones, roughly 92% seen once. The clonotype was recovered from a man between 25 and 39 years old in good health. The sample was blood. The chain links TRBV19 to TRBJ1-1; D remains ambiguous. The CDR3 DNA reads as TGTGCCAGTAGTATGTCGGGCGATGAAGCTTTCTTT. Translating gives CASSMSGDEAFF. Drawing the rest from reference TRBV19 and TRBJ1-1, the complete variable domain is DGGITQSPKYLFRKEGQNVTLSCEQNLNHDAMYWYRQDPGQGLRLIYYSQIVNDFQKGDIAEGYSVSREKKESFPLTVTSAQKNPTAFYLCASSMSGDEAFFGQGTRLTVV.